This T cell receptor (beta chain) derives from a study of control samples from healthy donors and cancer patients. CDR1 and CDR2 (germline): SNHLY, FYNNEI. Trimming took 5 bases from V and 0 from J, leaving 13 bases between them. This CDR3 comprises 15 residues. Repertoires were generated with immunoSEQ multiplex PCR, while TCRdb's copy carries only in-frame clones and drops some. There are about 180,000 clones in the sample; nearly 90% occur only once, and 1.3% to 1.5% lies in the top ten. Sequencing was performed on blood. The V and J genes are TRBV2 and TRBJ1-2; maybe TRBD1 (6 bases). The clonotype originates from a woman aged 50 to 60 in good health. CDR3 DNA: TGTGCCAGCAGTTTAGGCAGGGGAGCTAACTATGGCTACACCTTC. Protein sequence: CASSLGRGANYGYTF.